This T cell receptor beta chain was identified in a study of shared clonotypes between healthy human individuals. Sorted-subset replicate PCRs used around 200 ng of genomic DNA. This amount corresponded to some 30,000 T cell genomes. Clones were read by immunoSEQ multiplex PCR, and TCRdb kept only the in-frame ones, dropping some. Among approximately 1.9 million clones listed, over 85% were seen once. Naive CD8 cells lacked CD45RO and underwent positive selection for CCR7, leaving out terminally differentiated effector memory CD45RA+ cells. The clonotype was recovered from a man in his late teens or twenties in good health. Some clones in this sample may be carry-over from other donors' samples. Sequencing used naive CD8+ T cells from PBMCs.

CDR3 loop: CASSFNLNEAFF. The CDR3 DNA reads TGTGCCAGCAGTTTTAACCTAAATGAAGCTTTCTTT. The J gene is TRBJ1-1, the V gene TRBV28; D remains ambiguous. The CDR3 totals 12 residues. The germline V and J ends were trimmed by 3 bases and 7 bases, with 9 bases remaining between them. Germline loops: CDR1 MDHEN, CDR2 SYDVKM.